The next 24 T cell receptor beta chains were all read from a single sample in a study of control samples from healthy donors and cancer patients. TCRdb's table, derived via immunoSEQ multiplex PCR, lists solely in-frame clones and lacks some. Of a few hundred thousand clones in the sample, 80% to 95% were seen once. Sequenced sample: PBMCs. These receptors originate from a middle-aged man with head and neck cancer.

J is TRBJ1-1 and V is TRBV12-5, with 9 positions matching TRBD1. Germline V lookup: CDR1 LGHNT, CDR2 FRNRAP. Trimming removed 2 bases from V and 5 bases from J; junction bases left unmatched: 9. The CDR3 has 16 amino acids. DNA of the CDR3: TGTGCTAGTGGTTTGTCTCCGGGACAGGGTGGGACTGAAGCTTTCTTT. Protein: CASGLSPGQGGTEAFF.

The chain carries TRBV20-1 and TRBJ1-5, with D unclear. The ends were cut back, 1 base at V and 11 bases at J, with 9 bases in the middle. The germline gives CDR1 DFQATT, CDR2 SNEGSKA (reference sequence). The CDR3 length is 11 residues. The DNA of the CDR3 is TGCAGTGCTAGAGCCGGCGTGTCCCAGCATTTT. Its protein product is CSARAGVSQHF.

The chain has TRBV27 and TRBJ1-6, with 9 bases matching TRBD1. The trim removed 7 bases at V and 7 bases at J, leaving 5 bases unmatched. Germline V gene data show CDR1 as MNHEY and CDR2 as SMNVEV (reference sequence). The CDR3 spans 14 residues. CDR3 DNA sequence: TGTGCCAGCACCCACAGGGGGCGGAATTCACCCCTCCACTTT. It encodes CASTHRGRNSPLHF.

This chain uses TRBV30 with TRBJ2-7; 7 bases fit TRBD1. V shed 5 bases, J shed 0 bases, and the junction held 7 bases outside the gene matches. This CDR3 is built from 14 residues. In germline, CDR1 is GTSNPN, CDR2 SVGIG (reference sequence). Here the CDR3 reads CAWVRTGVSYEQYF. DNA for the CDR3: TGTGCCTGGGTTAGGACAGGAGTCTCCTACGAGCAGTACTTC.

The rearrangement joins TRBV5-1 to TRBJ2-1; unclear D gene. V lost 0 bases, J lost 7 bases, and 11 bases lay in between. This CDR3 comprises 14 residues. Germline CDR1 reads SGHRS; CDR2 reads YFSETQ. The CDR3 DNA reads TGCGCCAGCAGCTTGGATCGAGCAAGGAATGAGCAGTTCTTC. Encoded protein: CASSLDRARNEQFF.

This clone has a handful of counts. The chain employs TRBV19 and TRBJ1-5; D is uncertain. This CDR3 comprises 16 residues. V shed 2 bases and J shed 3 bases, with 14 bases lying between them. The germline V gene has CDR1 LNHDA and CDR2 SQIVND (reference sequence). The CDR3 spells CASSITLSGYNQPQHF. CDR3 bases: TGTGCCAGTAGTATAACGTTATCCGGGTACAATCAGCCCCAGCATTTT. The full variable domain, in which reference TRBV19 and TRBJ1-5 provide the parts outside the CDR3, is DGGITQSPKYLFRKEGQNVTLSCEQNLNHDAMYWYRQDPGQGLRLIYYSQIVNDFQKGDIAEGYSVSREKKESFPLTVTSAQKNPTAFYLCASSITLSGYNQPQHFGDGTRLSIL.

The chain joins TRBV6-5 to TRBJ2-7; 9 positions agree with TRBD1. V lost 6 bases, J lost 5 bases, and 8 bases stayed unmatched. The CDR3 covers 14 residues. Germline V gives CDR1 MNHEY, CDR2 SVGAGI. Written as DNA, the CDR3 is TGTGCCAGCAGCTCACAGGGGGCTTTCCACGAGCAGTACTTC. Its translation: CASSSQGAFHEQYF.

The rearrangement links TRBV18 to TRBJ2-1; weak D call: TRBD1 (5 bases). Germline CDR1 is KGHSH and CDR2 is LQKENI. V lost 2 bases, J lost 8 bases, and 10 bases lay in between. The CDR3 is 13 amino acids. The CDR3 bases are TGTGCCAGCTCACCAGAGACAGTACATGAGCAGTTCTTC. Residues: CASSPETVHEQFF.

This chain connects TRBV7-8 to TRBJ1-6; possible D gene TRBD1, 6 bases. This CDR3 contains 14 residues. Trimming pared 1 base from V and 11 bases from J, leaving 12 bases between. Germline CDR1 reads SGHVS; CDR2 reads FQNEAQ. As DNA, the CDR3 is TGTGCCAGCAGCTTAGAGCAGGGGCCGACACCCCTCCACTTT. Protein: CASSLEQGPTPLHF.

This clone was picked up a small number of times. The chain carries TRBV6-6 and TRBJ2-7; D is unclear. This CDR3 spans 14 amino acids. The V gene's germline CDR1 is MNHNY and CDR2 SVGAGI (reference sequence). V was cut by 0 bases and J by 0 bases, with 6 bases left in between. Here the CDR3 DNA reads TGTGCCAGCAGTTACTCCGCCCGCTCCTACGAGCAGTACTTC. Translated: CASSYSARSYEQYF.

The chain carries TRBV7-8 and TRBJ2-5, with TRBD2 matching 13 bases. Trimming took 4 bases from V and 4 from J; bases not matched to a gene: 6. Germline V CDR1 and CDR2: SGHVS, FQNEAQ. The CDR3 runs to 16 residues. This CDR3 reads CASSSWTSGGRETQYF. The CDR3 nucleotides read TGTGCCAGCAGCTCGTGGACTAGCGGGGGCAGAGAGACCCAGTACTTC.

This clone came up once. This chain links TRBV7-3 with TRBJ1-1; D is ambiguous. The CDR3 is 13 amino acids. Trimming removed 2 bases at V and 6 bases at J, with 10 bases between. CDR1 is SGHTA, CDR2 FQGTGA, per germline. CDR3 amino acids: CASSLGSGAEAFF. For the CDR3, the DNA is TGTGCCAGCAGCTTAGGGTCGGGCGCTGAAGCTTTCTTT.

The J gene is TRBJ1-5, the V gene TRBV10-2; 8 bases are a match to TRBD1. Germline loops: CDR1 WSHSY, CDR2 SAAADI. This CDR3 has 14 residues. The V gene end was trimmed by 4 bases and the J gene end by 4 bases; junction bases not matched to a gene: 3. In nucleotides, the CDR3 is TGCGCCAGCAGTGGGACAGGGCAAAATCAGCCCCAGCATTTT. This encodes CASSGTGQNQPQHF.

This clone was observed once. The chain combines TRBV19 with TRBJ2-3; D is uncertain. The CDR3 is 15 amino acids. V was pared by 3 bases and J by 0 bases, with 10 bases between. CDR1 is LNHDA, CDR2 SQIVND, per germline (reference sequence). CDR3 DNA sequence: TGTGCCAGTAGTATCCGGCAATCTAGCACAGATACGCAGTATTTT. It encodes CASSIRQSSTDTQYF.

V is TRBV19 and J is TRBJ1-5; weak D call: TRBD1 (6 bases). Trimming pared 5 bases from V and 7 bases from J, leaving 9 bases between. Germline loops: CDR1 LNHDA, CDR2 SQIVND (reference sequence). The CDR3 is made up of 12 amino acids. In nucleotides, the CDR3 is TGTGCCAGTAGTCCTGGGGGCCAGCCCCAGCATTTT. Protein: CASSPGGQPQHF. The entire variable domain, with the rest obtained from reference TRBV19 and TRBJ1-5, is as follows: DGGITQSPKYLFRKEGQNVTLSCEQNLNHDAMYWYRQDPGQGLRLIYYSQIVNDFQKGDIAEGYSVSREKKESFPLTVTSAQKNPTAFYLCASSPGGQPQHFGDGTRLSIL.

The chain carries TRBV9 and TRBJ2-2, with D possibly matching TRBD2 (7 bases). V was shortened by 3 bases and J by 7 bases, with 25 bases between the two germline ends. Germline CDR1 is SGDLS and CDR2 is YYNGEE. The CDR3 is made up of 18 amino acids. This CDR3 is CASSAVGGRGPQNGELFF. The CDR3 bases are TGTGCCAGCAGCGCCGTAGGGGGGAGGGGCCCCCAGAACGGGGAGCTGTTTTTT.

Only a few counts were recorded for this clone. The chain has TRBV29-1 and TRBJ1-1; D is unclear. V was shortened by 4 bases and J by 4 bases, with 10 bases between the two germline ends. The germline V gene has CDR1 SQVTM and CDR2 ANQGSEA. The CDR3 has 12 amino acids. DNA for the CDR3: TGCAGCGTTGTTTTGTGGGGCACTGAAGCTTTCTTT. Protein product: CSVVLWGTEAFF.

The chain employs TRBV28 and TRBJ1-5; tentatively, D is TRBD1 (6 bases). CDR1 is MDHEN, CDR2 SYDVKM, per germline. CDR3 size: 14 residues. Between the trimmed V and J ends, which lost 5 bases and 3 bases, there was a span of 11 bases. The CDR3 region has the DNA TGTGCCAGCAGTGGCGACAGGCCCAATCAGCCCCAGCATTTT. Amino acid sequence: CASSGDRPNQPQHF. The complete variable domain, with remaining parts taken from reference TRBV28 and TRBJ1-5, reads DVKVTQSSRYLVKRTGEKVFLECVQDMDHENMFWYRQDPGLGLRLIYFSYDVKMKEKGDIPEGYSVSREKKERFSLILESASTNQTSMYLCASSGDRPNQPQHFGDGTRLSIL.

V and J are TRBV6-1 and TRBJ2-1, with D possibly matching TRBD2 (5 bases). Trimming pared 1 base from V and 3 bases from J, leaving 10 bases between. Germline loops: CDR1 MNHNS, CDR2 SASEGT. This CDR3 contains 15 residues. CDR3 residues: CASSEDGDLYNEQFF. CDR3 DNA sequence: TGTGCCAGCAGTGAAGACGGGGATCTCTACAATGAGCAGTTCTTC.

V and J are TRBV2 and TRBJ1-5, with TRBD1 matching over 7 bases. V gave up 6 bases and J gave up 0 bases; unmatched junction bases: 5. The CDR3 contains 15 residues. The germline gives CDR1 SNHLY, CDR2 FYNNEI. The CDR3 sequence is CASRSGGYSNQPQHF. The CDR3 DNA is TGTGCCAGCAGGTCAGGGGGATATAGCAATCAGCCCCAGCATTTT.

The rearrangement joins TRBV5-6 to TRBJ2-3; D ambiguous. The V end lost 2 bases, the J end lost 4 bases, and 5 bases lay between the germline ends. CDR1 SGHDT and CDR2 YYEEEE come from the germline V gene. The CDR3 covers 12 residues. The CDR3 sequence is CASSFRADTQYF. CDR3 sequence (DNA): TGTGCCAGCAGCTTTCGGGCAGATACGCAGTATTTT. Combining the CDR3 with reference TRBV5-6 and TRBJ2-3 gives the whole variable domain DAGVTQSPTHLIKTRGQQVTLRCSPKSGHDTVSWYQQALGQGPQFIFQYYEEEERQRGNFPDRFSGHQFPNYSSELNVNALLLGDSALYLCASSFRADTQYFGPGTRLTVL.

This chain uses TRBV5-1 with TRBJ1-1, with D perhaps TRBD1 (5 bases). The CDR3 contains 13 residues. V was cut by 4 bases and J by 3 bases, with 10 bases left in between. Germline assignment: CDR1 SGHRS and CDR2 YFSETQ. The CDR3 DNA reads as TGCGCCAGCAGCCCCGTCAGGGACACTGAAGCTTTCTTT. Translating gives CASSPVRDTEAFF.

As concerns this clone: Compared with germline, one end of the junction differs, possibly owing to a read error. The chain couples TRBV7-6 to TRBJ2-5, with D tentatively TRBD1 (6 bases). The V gene's germline CDR1 is SGHVS and CDR2 FNYEAQ. This CDR3 is 14 amino acids long. The CDR3 sequence: CVSSFRGTSETQYF. CDR3 nucleotide sequence: TGTGTCAGCAGCTTCAGGGGAACCTCTGAGACCCAGTACTTC.

V gene TRBV15 combines with J gene TRBJ2-3; 7 bases map to TRBD2. The CDR3 length is 15 residues. The V and J ends lost 7 bases and 0 bases, in that order; junction bases with no gene match: 7. Germline V gene sequence: CDR1 LNHNV, CDR2 YYDKDF (reference sequence). In DNA, the CDR3 is TGTGCCACCACCGATGGGGGGGGTAGCACAGATACGCAGTATTTT. It codes for CATTDGGGSTDTQYF.